Below, 14 T cell receptor beta chains from the same sample are listed, as sequenced in a study of OX40 agonist ivuxolimab in advanced cancers. TCRdb's copy holds only in-frame clones and misses some; the assay was immunoSEQ multiplex PCR. The sample records tens of thousands of clones, approximately 92% being singletons. Sequences were derived from CD4+ or CD8+ T cells sorted from blood, sampled in a trial of the OX40 agonist ivuxolimab. The source of these receptors is an adult with an advanced solid tumor such as melanoma, head and neck, liver or kidney cancer.

V gene TRBV4-3 combines with J gene TRBJ2-7; D possibly corresponds to TRBD2 (5 bases). The CDR3 has 13 residues. V was pared by 0 bases and J by 2 bases, with 5 bases between. Germline loops: CDR1 LGHNA, CDR2 YSLEER. CDR3 coding DNA: TGCGCCAGCAGCCAAGAACTAGCCTACGAGCAGTACTTC. It codes for CASSQELAYEQYF.

This CDR3 is CASSYRRNTEAFF. The DNA of the CDR3 is TGTGCCAGCAGTTACAGGAGGAACACTGAAGCTTTCTTT. V is TRBV6-5 and J is TRBJ1-1, with D unresolved. Germline CDR1 reads MNHEY; CDR2 reads SVGAGI. CDR3 length equals 13 residues. Trimming cost V 2 bases and J 1 base, with 5 bases left between them.

The CDR3 bases are TGTGCCAGCAGCTTAGGGCTAGCGGGAGCCGGGGATGAGCAGTTCTTC. Amino acids: CASSLGLAGAGDEQFF. The rearrangement joins TRBV7-9 to TRBJ2-1; 10 bases map to TRBD2. Trimming removed 1 base from V and 8 bases from J; junction bases left unmatched: 8. The CDR3 sequence is 16 residues long. Germline CDR1 reads SEHNR; CDR2 reads FQNEAQ (reference sequence).

The CDR3 DNA follows: TGCGCCAGCAGAAGACCTAGTGGTAATGAGCAGTTCTTC. This translates into CASRRPSGNEQFF. The chain links TRBV5-1 to TRBJ2-1; unclear D gene. Trimming left V 5 bases short and J 7 bases short, with 13 bases between. Germline CDR1 SGHRS, CDR2 YFSETQ. This CDR3 has 13 residues.

This clone was seen only once. This chain uses TRBV27 with TRBJ1-1; 8 bases fit TRBD1. Germline values: CDR1 MNHEY, CDR2 SMNVEV (reference sequence). The CDR3 spans 17 residues. The trim removed 0 bases at V and 3 bases at J, leaving 9 bases unmatched. CDR3 sequence (DNA): TGTGCCAGCAGTTTATCCGCCCGACAGGGGCGATACACTGAAGCTTTCTTT. Translation: CASSLSARQGRYTEAFF.

In this sample, this clone turned up a few times. This chain links TRBV30 with TRBJ2-1; D is uncertain. With 0 bases removed from V and 6 bases from J, the gap between germline ends came to 0 bases. The V gene's germline CDR1 is GTSNPN and CDR2 SVGIG (reference sequence). There are 10 residues in the CDR3. The DNA for the CDR3 is TGTGCCTGGAGTGTCAATGAGCAGTTCTTC. It specifies CAWSVNEQFF.

The chain employs TRBV5-4 and TRBJ2-7, with 10 bases aligning to TRBD1. The ends lost 0 bases at V and 6 bases at J; junction bases unmatched: 3. CDR1 and CDR2 (germline): SGHNT, YYREEE (reference sequence). There are 14 residues in the CDR3. CDR3 in amino acids: CASSLGQGALEQYF. CDR3 nucleotide sequence: TGTGCCAGCAGCTTGGGACAGGGGGCCCTCGAGCAGTACTTC.

The CDR3 DNA is TGCAGCGTTGCTAGCGGGGTAGTTAATGAGCAGTTCTTC. Amino acid sequence: CSVASGVVNEQFF. V and J are TRBV29-1 and TRBJ2-1; TRBD2 aligns across 9 bases. The CDR3 is 13 residues long. The trim removed 4 bases at V and 7 bases at J, leaving 5 bases unmatched. Per the germline V gene, CDR1 is SQVTM and CDR2 is ANQGSEA.

V and J are TRBV11-1 and TRBJ2-2; D not resolved. The CDR3 runs to 14 residues. V lost 5 bases, J lost 7 bases, and 14 bases lay in between. Germline CDR1 and CDR2: SGHAT and FQDESV (reference sequence). This chain's CDR3 is CASSPSLKGGELFF. CDR3 bases: TGTGCCAGCAGCCCCTCCTTGAAAGGCGGGGAGCTGTTTTTT. The variable domain in full, with the rest retrieved from reference TRBV11-1 and TRBJ2-2, is EAEVAQSPRYKITEKSQAVAFWCDPISGHATLYWYRQILGQGPELLVQFQDESVVDDSQLPKDRFSAERLKGVDSTLKIQPAELGDSAMYLCASSPSLKGGELFFGEGSRLTVL.

Here the CDR3 DNA reads TGTGCCAGCTCAGCCGGACAGGGCACCTACGAGCAGTACTTC. Its translation: CASSAGQGTYEQYF. V and J are TRBV18 and TRBJ2-7, with 8 bases matching TRBD1. The CDR3 has 14 amino acids. V shed 5 bases, J shed 2 bases, and the junction held 5 bases outside the gene matches. From germline, CDR1 is KGHSH and CDR2 LQKENI. Filled out from reference TRBV18 and TRBJ2-7, the complete variable domain reads NAGVMQNPRHLVRRRGQEARLRCSPMKGHSHVYWYRQLPEEGLKFMVYLQKENIIDESGMPKERFSAEFPKEGPSILRIQQVVRGDSAAYFCASSAGQGTYEQYFGPGTRLTVT.

The chain carries TRBV2 and TRBJ2-3, with unresolved D. Germline CDR1 SNHLY, CDR2 FYNNEI. This CDR3 region has 12 residues. Trimming cost V 6 bases and J 4 bases, with 8 bases left between them. CDR3 in DNA: TGTGCCAGCAGCCCGTTGGCAGATACGCAGTATTTT. Its protein is CASSPLADTQYF.

This clone showed up just once. The rearrangement uses TRBV9 and TRBJ1-1, with unresolved D. V was clipped by 3 bases and J by 0 bases, with 6 bases between them. The CDR3 is 13 residues long. CDR1 is SGDLS, CDR2 YYNGEE, per germline. As DNA, the CDR3 is TGTGCCAGCAGCGGGGGAGTGAACACTGAAGCTTTCTTT. Translation: CASSGGVNTEAFF.

For the CDR3, the DNA is TGTGCCAGCAGTTTATCCGGCGGGAGTCCCACCTACGAGCAGTACTTC. Its protein is CASSLSGGSPTYEQYF. This chain links TRBV27 with TRBJ2-7; 7 bases map to TRBD2. From germline, CDR1 is MNHEY and CDR2 SMNVEV (reference sequence). V lost 0 bases to trimming and J lost 2 bases; unmatched junction nucleotides: 7. The CDR3 is 16 residues long.

This chain joins TRBV19 and TRBJ1-5; 7 bases are shared with TRBD1. Germline V gene sequence: CDR1 LNHDA, CDR2 SQIVND (reference sequence). The CDR3 is 15 amino acids. V was clipped by 6 bases and J by 0 bases; unmatched bases: 5. CDR3 protein: CASSRTGYSNQPQHF. The CDR3 bases are TGTGCCAGTAGCCGGACAGGTTATAGCAATCAGCCCCAGCATTTT.